This TCR beta chain is from a study of neurological immune-mediated disorders. The CDR3 runs to 18 residues. The J segment lost 0 bases and the V segment lost 2 bases, leaving 10 bases of the junction unmatched. Germline CDR1 is SGHVS and CDR2 is FNYEAQ. The output of every sequencing run exceeded 170 million TCR-beta sequences, derived from 15-18 subjects. TCRdb recomputed calls from the 5' RACE reads with MiXCR, one row per CDR3 protein. Counted here are about 80,000 distinct CDR3 sequences, 5% to 6% occurring once; the ten biggest clones make up over 7%. Time point indicated: longitudinal time-point 2. Stored at -80 C, 2 million PBMCs were the source of the unsorted libraries. This clonotype was seen many times.

This chain joins TRBV7-6 and TRBJ2-4, with 7 nucleotides matching TRBD1. The TCR sequence derives from a woman in her sixties with multiple sclerosis. Sequencing input: PBMCs. CDR3 coding DNA: TGTGCCAGCAGCTTATCTAGGGACAGCGCTGTAGCCAAAAACATTCAGTACTTC. Translation gives CASSLSRDSAVAKNIQYF.